This T cell receptor (beta chain) derives from a study of cytomegalovirus exposure and HLA in healthy donors. General study findings and limits: In terms of immune exposure information, only CMV serostatus was available.

This CDR3 region has 12 residues. Germline-derived CDR1 and CDR2 are MNHEY and SMNVEV (reference sequence). V was shortened by 5 bases and J by 11 bases, with 15 bases between the two germline ends. With respect to this clone: Its antigen is unidentified.

Primers for the PCR totalled 60 Vbeta and 13 Jbeta. Profiled with immunoSEQ multiplex PCR; TCRdb holds only in-frame clones, not every one. The repertoire has 140,000 to 150,000 clones, roughly 80% of them found once; the top ten carry less than 3.5%. This chain links TRBV27 with TRBJ2-5; D perhaps matches TRBD1 (6 bases). The sample comprised PBMCs. This clonotype originated in a woman in her twenties or thirties in good health and CMV-seronegative. CDR3 DNA sequence: TGTGCCAGCAGTAAACAGGGTGAGGAGCAGTACTTC. Its protein is CASSKQGEEQYF.